This T cell receptor (beta chain) derives from a study of T cell responses to AZD1222 COVID-19 vaccine. Study-wide results and caveats: With two AZD1222 doses given, Spike-specific TCR breadth and depth both rose. No day 14 peak samples; only post-peak repertoires were characterized. Donors skewed white British and female; clonal diversity was possibly underestimated.

This CDR3 spans 13 amino acids. Trimming cost V 1 base and J 5 bases, with 6 bases left between them. Clones were read by immunoSEQ multiplex PCR, and TCRdb kept only the in-frame ones, dropping some. The sample comprises roughly 200,000 clones, approximately 92% of which are singletons, and 1% to 1.5% rests with the top ten. A word on this clone: Its antigen is currently unknown.

The TCR comes from an adult in good health. V gene TRBV12-3 or TRBV12-4 combines with J gene TRBJ1-5; D not certain. Material: peripheral blood, obtained on day 0 of AZD1222 vaccination. The CDR3: CASSLGRDQPQHF. The CDR3 region has the DNA TGTGCCAGCAGTTTAGGCAGAGATCAGCCCCAGCATTTT.